The source of this T cell receptor beta chain is a study of blood T cell repertoires in COVID-19. Study summary: From the United States, Italy and Spain came samples of acute and convalescent COVID-19.

Germline V gene lookup returns CDR1 SGHAT and CDR2 FQNNGV. Trimming took 5 bases from V and 3 from J, leaving 17 bases between them. The CDR3 loop spans 16 amino acids. Method: immunoSEQ multiplex PCR; TCRdb's copy keeps in-frame clones and lacks some. Of 100,000 to 150,000 clones listed, about 82% are singletons. The receptor was isolated from a human donor in a cohort sampled during active COVID-19. The rearrangement links TRBV11-2 to TRBJ2-1; tentative D call: TRBD1 (5 bases). Sequencing was performed on peripheral blood. This CDR3 is CASSRLQGRGYNEQFF. CDR3 coding DNA: TGTGCCAGCAGCCGGCTTCAGGGAAGGGGCTACAATGAGCAGTTCTTC.